Following are 14 T cell receptor beta chains from one sample sequenced in a study of T cell repertoires in cytomegalovirus infection (dated by TCRdb to about 2019). The reads were generated on an Illumina HiSeq 1500. The public reads were reprocessed in TCRdb via fastp at Q25 and MiXCR, keeping in-frame beta chains. Every CDR3 protein is listed once, alongside the most common genes and DNA of its rows. This sample comprises tens of thousands of distinct CDR3 sequences, 3% to 4.5% of them detected only once. The ten most abundant clones make up around a fifth of the sample. The source material was PBMCs. These receptors all stem from a human donor in good health (CMV status not recorded). Some clones in this sample may be carry-over from other donors' samples.

In its sample, this clonotype was seen many times. The rearrangement uses TRBV7-2 and TRBJ1-4; D might be TRBD1 (6 bases). Per germline, CDR1 SGHTA and CDR2 FQGNSA. V lost 4 bases, J lost 8 bases, and 20 bases lay in between. The CDR3 runs to 16 residues. CDR3 amino acids: CASSYGTTISGEKLFF. The CDR3 coding sequence is TGTGCCAGCAGCTATGGGACAACAATCTCCGGGGAAAAACTGTTTTTT.

This clonotype was counted at least ten times. The V and J genes are TRBV7-3 and TRBJ2-2, with 8 bases matching TRBD1. The J segment lost 2 bases and the V segment lost 2 bases, leaving 1 base of the junction unmatched. This CDR3 has 15 amino acids. Looked up from germline, CDR1 is SGHTA and CDR2 is FQGTGA. CDR3 bases: TGTGCCAGCAGCTTAGGACAGGGAAACACCGGGGAGCTGTTTTTT. Protein: CASSLGQGNTGELFF.

This clonotype was counted only a few times. The chain combines TRBV6-5 with TRBJ1-2; TRBD1 might be the D (5 bases). V lost 0 bases and J 2 bases, leaving 16 bases between the germline ends. The CDR3 has 17 amino acids. The germline V gene encodes CDR1 MNHEY and CDR2 SVGAGI. As DNA, the CDR3 is TGTGCCAGCAGTTACTCATTGACTAGGGGATCCAACTATGGCTACACCTTC. Amino acid sequence: CASSYSLTRGSNYGYTF.

This clonotype was picked up one time. This may arise from a read error, as a much more abundant clone is one base away. This chain links TRBV2 with TRBJ2-1; D possibly corresponds to TRBD2 (5 bases). Trimming removed 7 bases at V and 7 bases at J, with 11 bases between. Per germline, CDR1 SNHLY and CDR2 FYNNEI. CDR3 length: 12 amino acids. CDR3: CASNLTGNEQFF. CDR3 bases: TGTGCCAGCAATCTGACGGGAAATGAGCAGTTCTTC.

The sample holds many counts of this clonotype. The chain links TRBV6-6 to TRBJ2-1, with 13 positions matching TRBD2. Germline V gives CDR1 MNHNY, CDR2 SVGAGI (reference sequence). The CDR3 is made up of 15 amino acids. Losses at the gene ends were 6 bases for V and 6 bases for J; bases not matched to a gene: 5. CDR3 sequence reads: CASRPGTSGINEQFF. The CDR3 DNA follows: TGTGCCAGCAGACCCGGGACTAGCGGGATCAATGAGCAGTTCTTC.

This clonotype appeared many times. The V and J genes are TRBV7-3 and TRBJ2-3, with 9 bases that match TRBD2. Germline assignment: CDR1 SGHTA and CDR2 FQGTGA. The CDR3 has 15 amino acids. With V trimmed by 6 bases and J by 3 bases, 7 bases remained unmatched. Here the CDR3 DNA reads TGTGCCAGCAGATTGCGGGGGGGCCGGACAGATACGCAGTATTTT. Protein sequence: CASRLRGGRTDTQYF.

This clonotype was recorded many times. The J gene is TRBJ2-7, the V gene TRBV7-6; 9 bases are a match to TRBD1. This CDR3 region has 13 residues. Losses at the gene ends were 5 bases for V and 6 bases for J; bases not matched to a gene: 5. CDR1 SGHVS and CDR2 FNYEAQ come from the germline V gene. The CDR3 coding sequence is TGTGCCAGCAGCGTGACAGGGGGGGGCGAGCAGTACTTC. It translates to CASSVTGGGEQYF.

The table lists this clonotype with many counts. The J gene is TRBJ2-5, the V gene TRBV6-5; maybe TRBD1 (5 bases). Germline V gene sequence: CDR1 MNHEY, CDR2 SVGAGI. The germline V and J ends were trimmed by 6 bases and 3 bases, with 14 bases remaining between them. This CDR3 has 14 residues. CDR3 nucleotide sequence: TGTGCCAGCAGAAGACAGAACCGAAAAGAGACCCAGTACTTC. Encoded protein: CASRRQNRKETQYF.

In its sample, this clonotype was seen many times. This sequence joins TRBV5-1 and TRBJ2-1, with 8 bases aligning to TRBD2. V gave up 3 bases and J gave up 3 bases; unmatched junction bases: 11. The V gene's germline CDR1 is SGHRS and CDR2 YFSETQ. The CDR3 is 17 residues long. The CDR3 DNA reads as TGCGCCAGCAGCTCCCCATCGAGCGGGAGAGGCTACAATGAGCAGTTCTTC. Its translation: CASSSPSSGRGYNEQFF.

Ten or more counts support this clonotype. This chain connects TRBV20-1 to TRBJ2-7, with D tentatively TRBD2 (6 bases). V was trimmed by 4 bases and J by 2 bases, leaving 12 bases between them. The CDR3 is 13 residues long. Germline V lookup: CDR1 DFQATT, CDR2 SNEGSKA (reference sequence). CDR3 loop: CSANSGVAYEQYF. The CDR3 bases are TGCAGTGCTAATAGCGGAGTCGCCTACGAGCAGTACTTC.

This clonotype was recorded many times. V gene TRBV7-2 combines with J gene TRBJ2-5; D is possibly TRBD2 (6 bases). Trimming stripped 3 bases from V and 4 bases from J, with 15 bases between. CDR1 is SGHTA, CDR2 FQGNSA, per germline. The CDR3 length is 15 residues. CDR3 nucleotides: TGTGCCAGCAGCTTGGTGGGGGGAGGTGGAGAGACCCAGTACTTC. This codes for CASSLVGGGGETQYF.

This clonotype has at least ten counts. The chain uses TRBV6-8 and TRBJ2-2, with a tentative D call TRBD1 (6 bases). V was pared by 4 bases and J by 6 bases, with 15 bases between. The CDR3 extends over 15 amino acids. Germline V gene data show CDR1 as MNHGY and CDR2 as SAAAGT. CDR3 nucleotides: TGTGCCAGCAGTTTGACAGGTCCGCCGGCCGGGGAGCTGTTTTTT. The encoded protein is CASSLTGPPAGELFF.

The CDR3 sequence is CASSSYTGTKPDEQYF. In DNA form, the CDR3 reads TGTGCCAGCAGCTCCTACACCGGGACCAAACCCGACGAGCAGTACTTC. The rearrangement links TRBV7-8 to TRBJ2-7; D is tentatively TRBD1 or TRBD2 (5 bases each). Trimming shortened V by 4 bases and J by 5 bases, and 21 bases separated the two germline ends. CDR1 is SGHVS, CDR2 FQNEAQ, per germline. This CDR3 comprises 16 residues. The whole variable domain, filled in from reference TRBV7-8 and TRBJ2-7, reads GAGVSQSPRYKVAKRGQDVALRCDPISGHVSLFWYQQALGQGPEFLTYFQNEAQLDKSGLPSDRFFAERPEGSVSTLKIQRTQQEDSAVYLCASSSYTGTKPDEQYFGPGTRLTVT.

This clonotype was observed many times. The V and J genes are TRBV7-2 and TRBJ2-3, with TRBD2 matching 16 bases. Trimming cost V 4 bases and J 4 bases; bases outside gene matches: 5. The CDR3 is 17 amino acids. Germline-derived CDR1 and CDR2 are SGHTA and FQGNSA. The CDR3 is CASSSGLAGGEADTQYF. The DNA of the CDR3 is TGTGCCAGCAGCTCGGGACTAGCGGGGGGGGAGGCAGATACGCAGTATTTT.